A single sample is the source of the 13 T cell receptor beta chains below, sequenced in a study of blood T cell repertoires in COVID-19. Measured with immunoSEQ multiplex PCR; TCRdb has only the in-frame clones, and not every one. The data contain 180,000 or so clones, roughly 90% of them seen just once; the ten biggest clones take up 1.5% to 2%. Sample: peripheral blood. The origin of the receptors is a man between 18 and 29 years old with active or convalescent COVID-19.

This clone was recorded only once. The rearrangement uses TRBV7-2 and TRBJ2-7; TRBD1 matches 8 bases. The germline V gene encodes CDR1 SGHTA and CDR2 FQGNSA. With V trimmed by 5 bases and J by 4 bases, 10 bases remained unmatched. The CDR3 is 15 residues long. As DNA, the CDR3 is TGTGCCAGCAGCGATCGCCGACAGGGGCGGTACGAGCAGTACTTC. This codes for CASSDRRQGRYEQYF.

This chain uses TRBV28 with TRBJ2-4; 12 nucleotides line up with TRBD1. There are 17 residues in the CDR3. The trim removed 10 bases at V and 1 base at J, leaving 11 bases unmatched. Germline V gene sequence: CDR1 MDHEN, CDR2 SYDVKM. For the CDR3, the DNA is TGTGCCACCAACCCGGGACAGGGGGCGCTGGCCAAAAACATTCAGTACTTC. The encoded protein is CATNPGQGALAKNIQYF.

V and J are TRBV6-2 or TRBV6-3 and TRBJ1-5, with D tentatively TRBD1 (6 bases). Germline values: CDR1 MNHEY, CDR2 SVGEGT. Between the trimmed V and J ends, which lost 0 bases and 5 bases, there was a span of 8 bases. The CDR3 has 14 amino acids. This CDR3 is CASSYSRGYQPQHF. DNA of the CDR3: TGTGCCAGCAGTTACTCGAGGGGGTATCAGCCCCAGCATTTT.

V gene TRBV10-1 combines with J gene TRBJ2-1; TRBD2 agrees at 8 bases. This CDR3 contains 13 residues. V was clipped by 7 bases and J by 13 bases; unmatched bases: 12. Germline CDR1 is WNHNN and CDR2 is SYGVQD (reference sequence). CDR3 sequence (DNA): TGCGCCAGCAAAACCGGGGGGGTAGCGGGACAGTTCTTC. Its translation: CASKTGGVAGQFF.

Written as DNA, the CDR3 is TGTGCCAGCAGCGTAGGCCCCTGGCTAGCGGGAGTTCTAACCGGGGAGCTGTTTTTT. Encoded protein: CASSVGPWLAGVLTGELFF. The gene calls are TRBV9 and TRBJ2-2; 10 bases agree with TRBD2. This CDR3 spans 19 amino acids. The germline gives CDR1 SGDLS, CDR2 YYNGEE. V lost 0 bases and J lost 5; bases outside the gene matches: 13.

V is TRBV2 and J is TRBJ1-4; 7 nucleotides align to TRBD1. With 6 bases clipped from V and 8 bases from J, the junction kept 9 bases outside the gene matches. CDR1 and CDR2 from the germline V gene are SNHLY and FYNNEI. This CDR3 spans 14 amino acids. The CDR3 loop reads CASSRGNAEEKLFF. The DNA for the CDR3 is TGTGCCAGCAGCAGGGGGAACGCGGAGGAAAAACTGTTTTTT.

The chain couples TRBV6-4 to TRBJ2-1; D gene unclear. The V end was cut by 0 bases, the J end by 0 bases, with 9 bases between. CDR3 length: 16 amino acids. Germline CDR1 MRHNA, CDR2 SNTAGT. In DNA, the CDR3 is TGTGCCAGCAGTGACTCCGGCGGCTTCTCCTACAATGAGCAGTTCTTC. It yields the protein CASSDSGGFSYNEQFF.

The chain couples TRBV6-4 to TRBJ2-3; D remains ambiguous. In germline, CDR1 is MRHNA, CDR2 SNTAGT. Trimming pared 2 bases from V and 5 bases from J, leaving 8 bases between. The CDR3 sequence is 13 residues long. DNA of the CDR3: TGTGCCAGCAGTGACACCGAGTTAGATACGCAGTATTTT. Protein sequence: CASSDTELDTQYF.

This chain connects TRBV7-9 to TRBJ2-3; 10 nucleotides agree with TRBD1. J gave up 5 bases and V 2 bases, and 7 bases lay outside the gene matches. Germline CDR1 SEHNR, CDR2 FQNEAQ (reference sequence). CDR3 length: 16 amino acids. This CDR3 is CASSLLIGQGEDTQYF. The CDR3 nucleotides are TGTGCCAGCAGCTTATTGATTGGACAGGGGGAAGATACGCAGTATTTT.

The chain combines TRBV29-1 with TRBJ1-4; 9 nucleotides agree with TRBD1. Trimming cost V 4 bases and J 8 bases; bases outside gene matches: 8. The CDR3 has 14 residues. The germline V gene has CDR1 SQVTM and CDR2 ANQGSEA. The CDR3 DNA is TGCAGCGTTGTATCGGACAGGGGAGGAGAAAAACTGTTTTTT. Amino acid sequence: CSVVSDRGGEKLFF.

Worth noting for this clone: A much larger clone lies one base from this, so it may be a read error. Other DNA sequences in this sample translate to the same CDR3. V and J are TRBV11-2 and TRBJ1-1; D perhaps matches TRBD1 (5 bases). This CDR3 contains 13 residues. The V end lost 3 bases, the J end lost 1 base, and 6 bases lay between the germline ends. Germline V CDR1 and CDR2: SGHAT, FQNNGV. CDR3: CASSLTENTEAFF. CDR3 DNA sequence: TGTGCCAGCAGCTTGACAGAGAACACTGAAGCTTTCTTT.

The chain combines TRBV7-2 with TRBJ1-4, with 8 bases that match TRBD1. Trimming cost V 5 bases and J 8 bases; bases outside gene matches: 7. In germline, CDR1 is SGHTA, CDR2 FQGNSA. The CDR3 is 14 residues long. CDR3 DNA: TGTGCCAGCAGCCCAGGGGGCGTTCGGGAAAAACTGTTTTTT. The encoded protein is CASSPGGVREKLFF.

The V and J genes are TRBV5-5 and TRBJ2-2, with D perhaps matching TRBD1 (6 bases). Between the trimmed V and J ends, which lost 4 bases and 3 bases, there was a span of 13 bases. CDR1 is SGHKS and CDR2 is YYEKEE in the germline V gene (reference sequence). The CDR3 is 15 residues long. The CDR3 DNA sequence: TGTGCCAGCAGCACAACAGGGTTGGACACCGGGGAGCTGTTTTTT. It translates to CASSTTGLDTGELFF.